This record concerns one T cell receptor (beta chain) sequence. This PCR relied on a set of 60 Vbeta primers and 13 Jbeta primers. The table came from immunoSEQ multiplex PCR; TCRdb's copy has only in-frame clones and leaves some out. The repertoire holds some 99,000 clones, with roughly 76% as singletons. The data originate from a study of cytomegalovirus exposure and HLA in healthy donors. Trimming at V came to 6 bases and at J to 0 bases, leaving 5 bases not matched to a gene. The CDR3 spans 15 residues. The germline gives CDR1 LGHNA, CDR2 YNFKEQ. Despite likely unrecorded immune exposures, the donors were nominally healthy at the time of sampling.

This sequence was found in a female donor in good health and CMV-seronegative. Specimen: PBMCs. This chain uses TRBV4-2 with TRBJ2-3, with 8 bases fitting TRBD1. CDR3 protein: CASRLGQGSTDTQYF. The CDR3 nucleotides are TGTGCCAGCAGACTTGGACAGGGTAGCACAGATACGCAGTATTTT.